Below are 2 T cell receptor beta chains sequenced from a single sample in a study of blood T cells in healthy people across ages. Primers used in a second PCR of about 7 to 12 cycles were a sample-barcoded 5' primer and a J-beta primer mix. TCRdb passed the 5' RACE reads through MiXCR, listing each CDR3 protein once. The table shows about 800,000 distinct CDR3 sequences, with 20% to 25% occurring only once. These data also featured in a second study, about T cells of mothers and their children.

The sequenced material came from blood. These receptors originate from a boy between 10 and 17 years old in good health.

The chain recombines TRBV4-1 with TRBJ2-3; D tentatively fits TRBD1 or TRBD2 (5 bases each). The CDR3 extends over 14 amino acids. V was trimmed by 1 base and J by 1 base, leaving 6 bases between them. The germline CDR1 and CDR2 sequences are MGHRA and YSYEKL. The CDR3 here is CASSQGDGTDTQYF. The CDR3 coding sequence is TGCGCCAGCAGCCAAGGGGACGGCACAGATACGCAGTATTTT.

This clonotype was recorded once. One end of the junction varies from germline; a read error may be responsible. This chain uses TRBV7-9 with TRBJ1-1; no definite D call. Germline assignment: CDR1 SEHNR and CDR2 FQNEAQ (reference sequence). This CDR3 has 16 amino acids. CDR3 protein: CASGLAKVANLTEAFF. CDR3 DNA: TGTGCCAGCGGCTTAGCGAAGGTGGCCAATCTCACTGAAGCTTTCTTT.